The next 31 T cell receptor beta chains were all read from a single sample in a study of beta chain features in type 1 diabetes. The whole isolated RNA underwent reverse transcription, so sequencing captured expressed TCRB transcripts. Assay: immunoSEQ multiplex PCR; the TCRdb copy retains only in-frame clones and omits some. The sample lists about 320,000 clones, 13% to 15% occurring once. What was sequenced was central memory CD4+ T cells from blood. The source is a man between 25 and 39 years old in good health.

This chain joins TRBV7-2 and TRBJ1-4; no clear D. Trimming left V 4 bases short and J 3 bases short, with 12 bases between. This CDR3 region has 15 residues. The germline gives CDR1 SGHTA, CDR2 FQGNSA. Here the CDR3 reads CASSSNLGPNEKLFF. The DNA for the CDR3 is TGTGCCAGCAGCTCAAACCTTGGCCCTAATGAAAAACTGTTTTTT.

This clone came up a few times. V is TRBV5-4 and J is TRBJ1-1, with D tentatively TRBD1 (6 bases). Per germline, CDR1 SGHNT and CDR2 YYREEE (reference sequence). V shed 4 bases and J shed 2 bases, with 18 bases lying between them. The CDR3 runs 16 residues. CDR3 sequence: CASSPNPGTSNTEAFF. The CDR3 DNA reads TGTGCCAGCAGCCCTAACCCCGGGACATCCAACACTGAAGCTTTCTTT.

With respect to this clone: Other DNA sequences in this specimen translate into the identical CDR3. The genes are TRBV2 and TRBJ2-7; 7 positions agree with TRBD1. The CDR3 spans 12 residues. Germline CDR1 and CDR2: SNHLY and FYNNEI. J lost 2 bases, V lost 11 bases, and 6 bases had no gene match. The CDR3 reads CAGGQAPYEQYF. The DNA of the CDR3 is TGTGCCGGCGGACAGGCTCCCTACGAGCAGTACTTC.

This clone was picked up a small number of times. The chain uses TRBV7-2 and TRBJ1-2; no clear D. CDR3 length: 13 amino acids. Germline V CDR1 and CDR2: SGHTA, FQGNSA. V was shortened by 1 base and J by 4 bases, with 7 bases between the two germline ends. The CDR3, as DNA: TGTGCCAGCAGCTTAGATCAGTTCTATGGCTACACCTTC. Residues: CASSLDQFYGYTF. Full variable domain (remainder filled in from reference TRBV7-2 and TRBJ1-2): GAGVSQSPSNKVTEKGKDVELRCDPISGHTALYWYRQSLGQGLEFLIYFQGNSAPDKSGLPSDRFSAERTGGSVSTLTIQRTQQEDSAVYLCASSLDQFYGYTFGSGTRLTVV.

Concerning this clone: Other nucleotide sequences in the sample specify the same CDR3. V is TRBV9 and J is TRBJ2-3; D call uncertain. In germline, CDR1 is SGDLS, CDR2 YYNGEE. V lost 0 bases, J lost 0 bases, and 8 bases lay in between. The CDR3 has 15 amino acids. CDR3 sequence reads: CASSVGGVSTDTQYF. DNA for the CDR3: TGTGCCAGCAGCGTAGGTGGGGTAAGCACAGATACGCAGTATTTT.

As regards this clone: This same CDR3 is encoded by further DNA sequences in the sample. V usage is TRBV5-1 and J usage is TRBJ1-1, with D perhaps matching TRBD1 (5 bases). The germline V gene encodes CDR1 SGHRS and CDR2 YFSETQ. The CDR3 runs to 14 residues. The ends were cut back, 0 bases at V and 0 bases at J, with 6 bases in the middle. The CDR3 reads CASSLGQMNTEAFF. CDR3 nucleotide sequence: TGCGCCAGCAGCTTGGGACAGATGAACACTGAAGCTTTCTTT.

This clone was counted only a few times. This chain connects TRBV4-3 to TRBJ2-4; 11 bases line up with TRBD2. J lost 12 bases, V lost 3 bases, and 4 bases had no gene match. The CDR3 spans 13 residues. Per the germline V gene, CDR1 is LGHNA and CDR2 is YSLEER. This CDR3 is CASSHGTSGTQYF. The DNA of the CDR3 is TGCGCCAGCAGCCACGGGACTAGCGGCACTCAGTACTTC.

V usage is TRBV11-3 and J usage is TRBJ2-2, with D maybe TRBD2 (6 bases). Germline V gene sequence: CDR1 SGHNT, CDR2 YENEEA. The CDR3 has 14 amino acids. The ends were cut back, 1 base at V and 7 bases at J, with 10 bases in the middle. The CDR3 DNA is TGTGCCAGCAGCTTAGGAGTAGCGGACGGGGAGCTGTTTTTT. As protein: CASSLGVADGELFF.

This sequence joins TRBV6-5 and TRBJ1-5; D unresolved. V lost 2 bases to trimming and J lost 0 bases, with 11 bases between them. CDR3 length: 16 residues. Germline V lookup: CDR1 MNHEY, CDR2 SVGAGI. In DNA, the CDR3 is TGTGCCAGCAGTTACGTTAGCCCAAATAGCAATCAGCCCCAGCATTTT. Its translation: CASSYVSPNSNQPQHF.

This clone has only a few counts. The chain joins TRBV9 to TRBJ2-2; D might be TRBD2 (6 bases). This CDR3 comprises 16 residues. With 2 bases removed from V and 3 bases from J, the gap between germline ends came to 14 bases. From germline, CDR1 is SGDLS and CDR2 YYNGEE. This chain's CDR3 is CASSVYSGRYTGELFF. As DNA, the CDR3 is TGTGCCAGCAGCGTTTACTCCGGGAGATACACCGGGGAGCTGTTTTTT.

J is TRBJ1-2 and V is TRBV30; D gene uncertain. CDR3 size: 13 residues. Looked up from germline, CDR1 is GTSNPN and CDR2 is SVGIG (reference sequence). Trimming took off 2 bases at V and 6 bases at J, with 13 bases between the two ends. CDR3 in amino acids: CAWSPSLSNGYTF. The CDR3, as DNA: TGTGCCTGGAGTCCTTCCCTCTCGAATGGCTACACCTTC.

The chain links TRBV5-4 to TRBJ2-5; no reliable D call. The CDR3 runs 13 residues. Germline V lookup: CDR1 SGHNT, CDR2 YYREEE (reference sequence). V lost 2 bases, J lost 0 bases, and 5 bases lay in between. CDR3 in amino acids: CASSFPDQETQYF. The CDR3 DNA reads as TGTGCCAGCAGCTTCCCTGACCAAGAGACCCAGTACTTC. Full variable domain (rest looked up from reference TRBV5-4 and TRBJ2-5): ETGVTQSPTHLIKTRGQQVTLRCSSQSGHNTVSWYQQALGQGPQFIFQYYREEENGRGNFPPRFSGLQFPNYSSELNVNALELDDSALYLCASSFPDQETQYFGPGTRLLVL.

The chain carries TRBV7-9 and TRBJ2-1; D remains unclear. Per germline, CDR1 SEHNR and CDR2 FQNEAQ (reference sequence). The CDR3 sequence is 11 residues long. The V end lost 2 bases, the J end lost 8 bases, and 4 bases lay between the germline ends. In DNA form, the CDR3 reads TGTGCCAGCAGCTTATTCGATGAGCAGTTCTTC. This encodes CASSLFDEQFF.

This chain links TRBV27 with TRBJ2-1, with D uncertain. The CDR3 contains 13 residues. Germline V CDR1 and CDR2: MNHEY, SMNVEV (reference sequence). V shed 7 bases and J shed 8 bases, with 15 bases lying between them. CDR3 in DNA: TGTGCCAGCAATCACCGAAACGGCGATGAGCAGTTCTTC. Amino acids: CASNHRNGDEQFF.

The chain couples TRBV10-3 to TRBJ1-3; the D gene is possibly TRBD1 (6 bases). This CDR3 contains 17 residues. Germline lookup yields CDR1 ENHRY and CDR2 SYGVKD. V gave up 0 bases and J gave up 2 bases, with 14 bases separating them. This CDR3 reads CAISESSRGFAGNTIYF. Written as DNA, the CDR3 is TGTGCCATCAGTGAGTCGTCTAGGGGGTTCGCTGGAAACACCATATATTTT.

The rearrangement links TRBV7-3 to TRBJ2-3; TRBD2 matches 10 bases. From germline, CDR1 is SGHTA and CDR2 FQGTGA. The CDR3 is 22 residues long. With 5 bases clipped from V and 3 bases from J, the junction kept 26 bases outside the gene matches. The CDR3 DNA sequence: TGTGCCAGCAGCCAGGGACTAGCGATGTGTGCGAGGTACGATCCACATACAGATACGCAGTATTTT. This translates into CASSQGLAMCARYDPHTDTQYF.

The chain links TRBV13 to TRBJ1-1; the match to TRBD1 covers 7 bases. This CDR3 spans 13 amino acids. The trim removed 7 bases at V and 0 bases at J, leaving 2 bases unmatched. Per germline, CDR1 PRHDT and CDR2 FYEKMQ (reference sequence). The CDR3 DNA reads as TGTGCCAGCACGAGGGGGCTGAACACTGAAGCTTTCTTT. Translated: CASTRGLNTEAFF.

The V gene is TRBV2, the J gene TRBJ2-7; 7 bases align to TRBD2. The CDR3 contains 16 residues. The germline V gene has CDR1 SNHLY and CDR2 FYNNEI. Trimming took 3 bases from V and 4 from J; bases not matched to a gene: 12. In nucleotides, the CDR3 is TGTGCCAGCAGTGAGCATGGCGGGGGTGTGTCATACGAGCAGTACTTC. As protein: CASSEHGGGVSYEQYF.

This chain uses TRBV5-4 with TRBJ2-5; D is possibly TRBD2 (6 bases). Looked up from germline, CDR1 is SGHNT and CDR2 is YYREEE (reference sequence). This CDR3 region has 14 residues. V lost 4 bases and J lost 2, with 12 bases in between. CDR3 loop: CASSRAGQQETQYF. DNA of the CDR3: TGTGCCAGCAGCCGAGCGGGTCAACAAGAGACCCAGTACTTC.

This clone was recorded a few times. This CDR3 reads CASSLATQQPQHF. The CDR3, as DNA: TGTGCCAGCAGCTTAGCCACCCAACAGCCCCAGCATTTT. The genes are TRBV7-8 and TRBJ1-5, with D uncertain. The CDR3 runs 13 residues. Germline CDR1 reads SGHVS; CDR2 reads FQNEAQ. V was trimmed by 0 bases and J by 7 bases, leaving 7 bases between them.

The chain has TRBV4-1 and TRBJ1-1; 7 bases line up with TRBD1. This CDR3 has 16 residues. Germline CDR1 and CDR2: MGHRA and YSYEKL. The J segment lost 7 bases and the V segment lost 0 bases, leaving 11 bases of the junction unmatched. In DNA form, the CDR3 reads TGCGCCAGCAGCCAAGATCAAAGGTGGGGGACAGTTGAAGCTTTCTTT. Translated: CASSQDQRWGTVEAFF.

The chain is built from TRBV2 and TRBJ1-2, with D possibly matching TRBD1 (5 bases). Germline CDR1 and CDR2: SNHLY and FYNNEI. Deletions cut 6 bases from V and 4 bases from J, with 12 bases between. CDR3 size: 13 residues. The CDR3 coding sequence is TGTGCCAGCAGCTACCACGGGGCCTATGGCTACACCTTC. This codes for CASSYHGAYGYTF.

This clone was detected only a few times. V and J are TRBV4-1 and TRBJ1-4, with TRBD1 matching 9 bases. V lost 4 bases, J lost 8 bases, and 8 bases stayed unmatched. The CDR3 has 15 amino acids. The germline CDR1 and CDR2 sequences are MGHRA and YSYEKL. In DNA form, the CDR3 reads TGCGCCAGCAGCCCGACCGGGACAGGGACCGAAAAACTGTTTTTT. Amino acids: CASSPTGTGTEKLFF.

This clone was detected a few times. V gene TRBV10-3 combines with J gene TRBJ2-5; D is possibly TRBD2 (5 bases). The V and J ends lost 11 bases and 5 bases respectively, with 15 bases between them. The CDR3 is made up of 12 amino acids. Germline-derived CDR1 and CDR2 are ENHRY and SYGVKD. The DNA of the CDR3 is TGTGCCGTTGGACGGGATGGGGAGACCCAGTACTTC. Its translation: CAVGRDGETQYF.

The V gene is TRBV7-2, the J gene TRBJ1-2; D might be TRBD1 (5 bases). V lost 5 bases and J 6 bases, leaving 19 bases between the germline ends. The CDR3 is 15 residues long. Germline V gene lookup returns CDR1 SGHTA and CDR2 FQGNSA. CDR3 sequence: CASSEDWGGRDGYTF. In nucleotides, the CDR3 is TGTGCCAGCAGCGAGGACTGGGGGGGAAGAGATGGCTACACCTTC.

V is TRBV2 and J is TRBJ1-4; D remains unclear. The CDR3 contains 15 residues. The ends were cut back, 3 bases at V and 10 bases at J, with 18 bases in the middle. Germline V CDR1 and CDR2: SNHLY, FYNNEI. CDR3 region: CASSDDIRIVAKLFF. The CDR3 DNA reads TGTGCCAGCAGTGATGACATCCGAATAGTGGCAAAACTGTTTTTT.

This clone was observed a few times. The genes are TRBV6-6 and TRBJ1-3; 7 bases align to TRBD1. The CDR3 is 12 residues long. V shed 7 bases, J shed 8 bases, and the junction held 5 bases outside the gene matches. CDR1 is MNHNY, CDR2 SVGAGI, per germline (reference sequence). Written as DNA, the CDR3 is TGTGCCAGCAAGCCTCAGGGGGACACCATATATTTT. This sequence encodes CASKPQGDTIYF.

A few counts support this clone. This sequence joins TRBV5-4 and TRBJ2-1; a weak D match, TRBD2 (5 bases). V was cut by 4 bases and J by 7 bases, with 12 bases left in between. Germline V gene sequence: CDR1 SGHNT, CDR2 YYREEE (reference sequence). This CDR3 spans 13 amino acids. CDR3 in amino acids: CASSVTKDNEQFF. The DNA of the CDR3 is TGTGCCAGCAGCGTGACTAAGGATAATGAGCAGTTCTTC. Combining the CDR3 with reference TRBV5-4 and TRBJ2-1 gives the whole variable domain ETGVTQSPTHLIKTRGQQVTLRCSSQSGHNTVSWYQQALGQGPQFIFQYYREEENGRGNFPPRFSGLQFPNYSSELNVNALELDDSALYLCASSVTKDNEQFFGPGTRLTVL.

The table lists this clone with a few counts. CDR3 sequence reads: CASSARQGGSTDTQYF. As DNA, the CDR3 is TGTGCCAGCAGCGCCCGACAGGGGGGGAGCACAGATACGCAGTATTTT. This chain connects TRBV11-2 to TRBJ2-3, with TRBD1 matching 9 bases. Germline assignment: CDR1 SGHAT and CDR2 FQNNGV. The CDR3 is 16 amino acids. V was clipped by 5 bases and J by 0 bases; unmatched bases: 6.

This clone was seen a few times. The sample carries other DNA sequences with the same CDR3. The V call is TRBV5-6, the J call TRBJ2-3; D remains unclear. The CDR3 loop spans 12 amino acids. The V gene's germline CDR1 is SGHDT and CDR2 YYEEEE. Trimming took 4 bases from V and 0 from J, leaving 3 bases between them. The CDR3 DNA follows: TGTGCCAGCAGCCTTAGCACAGATACGCAGTATTTT. It encodes CASSLSTDTQYF.

This clone appeared a few times. The rearrangement joins TRBV30 to TRBJ1-2, with D tentatively TRBD1 (6 bases). Trimming pared 3 bases from V and 4 bases from J, leaving 15 bases between. The CDR3 totals 14 residues. Germline values: CDR1 GTSNPN, CDR2 SVGIG (reference sequence). CDR3 in amino acids: CAWSALRGGYGYTF. The DNA of the CDR3 is TGTGCCTGGAGCGCTTTAAGGGGGGGCTATGGCTACACCTTC.